This T cell receptor beta chain was documented in a study of CD8 T cells in ankylosing spondylitis (dated by TCRdb to 2016 to 2017). In the study overall: To find TCR variants linked to disease, the study profiled T cell receptor beta repertoires in ankylosing spondylitis patients and healthy donors. The full study cohort was made up of about 25 ankylosing spondylitis patients and approximately 100 healthy donors. Peripheral blood was sampled, and synovial fluid was additionally collected from ankylosing spondylitis patients.

Sequencing relied on an Illumina HiSeq 2500. TCR beta libraries were prepared by quantitative 5'-RACE with molecular barcodes. In the authors' own workflow: Disease-linked TCR variants were identified with a new computational method built on a probabilistic model of VDJ rearrangement. TCRdb reprocessed the public reads (quality trimming at Q25 with fastp, clone calling with MiXCR) and kept in-frame beta chains. Duplicate CDR3 protein sequences are folded into a single record with the most common DNA and genes. The V and J calls and clone size come from TCRdb's table, not from the authors' own analysis. This sample holds roughly 440,000 distinct CDR3 sequences; under 20% were observed only once. The ten largest clones represent 0.95% to 1.1% of the sample. The paper's findings and limits, for the study overall: The disease-linked clones were reported as significantly enriched in matched synovial fluid samples from ankylosing spondylitis patients. In peripheral blood, the disease-linked clones were found at relatively low frequencies and had a CD8+ phenotype. Blood from ankylosing spondylitis patients appeared to be characterized by a TCR beta motif composed of 7 to 9 highly homologous amino acid variants. Some of the motif variants had been reported before in the synovial fluid and blood of reactive arthritis patients, a finding that suggests common disease-initiation mechanisms.

On this clonotype itself: Its antigen is currently not known. Nothing much larger sits one base from this clone, and base qualities are not available.

The germline V gene specifies ENHRY as CDR1 and SYGVKD as CDR2. A distance of 10 bases separates the germline ends of V and J, which lose 4 bases and 0 bases respectively. The CDR3 numbers 15 residues from cysteine through phenylalanine. Only CDR3 DNA remains: 45 bases, in frame from the first base. This receptor was taken from a male donor with ankylosing spondylitis. The chain is assembled from TRBV10-3 and TRBJ1-5, with an unclear D gene assignment. The source material was blood, either unsorted or a sorted T cell fraction (not recorded which). At the DNA level, the sequence is TGTGCCATCAGTGGGGAGGATGATAGCAATCAGCCCCAGCATTTT. This translates into CAISGEDDSNQPQHF.